This TCR beta chain was found in a study of T cells after yellow fever vaccination. This clonotype was detected a few times. UMIs were added to TCR cDNA along with a universal primer site when it was made by 5'RACE template switching. TCRdb re-derived calls from the 5' RACE reads in MiXCR, one entry per CDR3 protein. The data contain just under 600,000 distinct CDR3 sequences, roughly 14% of them singletons. Per germline, CDR1 LNHDA and CDR2 SQIVND (reference sequence). The ends were cut back, 7 bases at V and 4 bases at J, with 16 bases in the middle. The CDR3 has 14 residues. This TCR was sampled from a man aged 25-45 years who received the YFV17D yellow fever vaccine. The input for sequencing was PBMCs, taken on the day of the yellow fever booster vaccination. The V and J genes are TRBV19 and TRBJ1-1; a possible D gene is TRBD1 (6 bases). The CDR3 region is CASTWRGRVTEAFF. CDR3 in DNA: TGTGCCAGTACTTGGCGGGGGCGAGTCACTGAAGCTTTCTTT.